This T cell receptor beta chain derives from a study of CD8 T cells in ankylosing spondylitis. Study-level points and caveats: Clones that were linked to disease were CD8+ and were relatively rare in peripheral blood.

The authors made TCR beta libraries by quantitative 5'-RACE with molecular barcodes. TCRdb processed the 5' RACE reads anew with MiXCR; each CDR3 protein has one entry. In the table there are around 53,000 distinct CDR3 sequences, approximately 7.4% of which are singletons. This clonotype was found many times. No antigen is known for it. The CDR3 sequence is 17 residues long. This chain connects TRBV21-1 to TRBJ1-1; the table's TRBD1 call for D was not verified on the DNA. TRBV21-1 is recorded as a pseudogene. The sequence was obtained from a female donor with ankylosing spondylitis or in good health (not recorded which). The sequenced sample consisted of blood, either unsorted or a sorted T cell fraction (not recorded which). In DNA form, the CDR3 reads TGTGCCAGCAGCAAAGGCCAGGGAAGGGGAGTGAACACTGAAGCTTTCTTT. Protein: CASSKGQGRGVNTEAFF.